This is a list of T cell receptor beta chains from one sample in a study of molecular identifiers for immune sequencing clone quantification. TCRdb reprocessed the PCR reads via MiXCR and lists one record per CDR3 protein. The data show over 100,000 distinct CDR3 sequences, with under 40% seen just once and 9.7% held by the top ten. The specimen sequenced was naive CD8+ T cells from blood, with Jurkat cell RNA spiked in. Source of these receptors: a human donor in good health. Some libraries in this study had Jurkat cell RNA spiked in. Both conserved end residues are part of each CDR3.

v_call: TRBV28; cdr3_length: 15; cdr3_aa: CASSPSRGGLEKLFF
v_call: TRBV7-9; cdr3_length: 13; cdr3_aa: CASSWTGKIEAFF
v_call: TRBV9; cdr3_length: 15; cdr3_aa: CASSTRGVLNQPQHF
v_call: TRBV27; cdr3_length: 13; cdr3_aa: CASSLGRQYEQYF
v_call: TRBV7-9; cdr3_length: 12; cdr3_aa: CASLRGGNEQFF
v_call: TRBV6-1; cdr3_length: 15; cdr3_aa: CASSAGRVSYNEQFF
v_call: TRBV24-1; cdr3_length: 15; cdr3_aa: CATSDLDRPTGKLFF
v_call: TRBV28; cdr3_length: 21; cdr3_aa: CASSFSWQQDYLAGRQETLYF
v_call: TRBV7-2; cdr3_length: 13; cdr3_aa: CASSLDLNQPQHF
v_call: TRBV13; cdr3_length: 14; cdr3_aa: CASSLWGTQETQYF
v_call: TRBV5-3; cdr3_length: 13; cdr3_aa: CASSLEDSNEAFF
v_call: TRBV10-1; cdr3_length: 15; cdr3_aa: CASSDDRRPPYEQYF
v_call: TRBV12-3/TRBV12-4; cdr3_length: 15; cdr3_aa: CASSLSLSGANVLTF
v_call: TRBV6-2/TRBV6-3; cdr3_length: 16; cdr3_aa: CASSYEVGGSTDTQYF
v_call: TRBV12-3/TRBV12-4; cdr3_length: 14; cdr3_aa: CASSPEQEIETQYF
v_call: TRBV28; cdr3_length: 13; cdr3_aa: CASTHQGPYEQYF
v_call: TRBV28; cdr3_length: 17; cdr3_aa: CASRFSAGPTSTDTQCF
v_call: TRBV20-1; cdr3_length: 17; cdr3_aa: CSARGLGAGESKETQYF
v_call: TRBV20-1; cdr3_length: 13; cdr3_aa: CSARDPGGFEQYF
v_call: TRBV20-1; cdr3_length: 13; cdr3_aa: CSARDALQNTIYF
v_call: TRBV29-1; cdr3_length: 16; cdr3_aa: CSVQLGRGRDTGELFF
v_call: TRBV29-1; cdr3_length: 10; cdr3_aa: CSVQVDTQYF
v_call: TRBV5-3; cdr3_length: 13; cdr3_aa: CASSPGLGAEQYF
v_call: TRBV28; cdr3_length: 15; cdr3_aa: CASSLLGQPNTEAFF
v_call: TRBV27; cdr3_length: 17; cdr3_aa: CASSLFGLAGFGYEQYF
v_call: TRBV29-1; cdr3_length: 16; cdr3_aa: CSVEGLAGTNTGELFF
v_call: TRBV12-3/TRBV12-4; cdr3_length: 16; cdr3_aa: CASSPALSGRSDIQYF
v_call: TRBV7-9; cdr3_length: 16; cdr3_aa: CASSFPGTGSTDTQYF
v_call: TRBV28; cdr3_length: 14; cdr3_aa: CASSFAGNTGELFF
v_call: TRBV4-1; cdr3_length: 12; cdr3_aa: CASSQGPEPQYF
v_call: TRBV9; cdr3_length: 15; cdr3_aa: CASSQSGRPYNEQFF
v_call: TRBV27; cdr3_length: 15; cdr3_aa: CASSITVTGTYEQYF
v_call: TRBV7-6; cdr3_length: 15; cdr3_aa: CASSRLLGQVDEQFF
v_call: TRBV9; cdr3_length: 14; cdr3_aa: CASSHTSPTDTQCF
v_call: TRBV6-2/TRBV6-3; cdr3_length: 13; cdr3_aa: CASSYSTGEPQHF
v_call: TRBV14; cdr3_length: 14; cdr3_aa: CASSRDSSWYEQYF
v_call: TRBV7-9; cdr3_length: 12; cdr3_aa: CASSPTATEAFF
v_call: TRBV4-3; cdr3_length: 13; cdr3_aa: CASSPGLSYEQYF
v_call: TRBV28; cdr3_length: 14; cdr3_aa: CASSLVAHAYEQYF
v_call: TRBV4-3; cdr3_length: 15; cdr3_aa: CASSHSRGGNPPQHF
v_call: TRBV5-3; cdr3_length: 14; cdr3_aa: CASSARRMNTEAFF
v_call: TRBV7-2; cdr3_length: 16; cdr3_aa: CASSLWGRPPSDTQYF
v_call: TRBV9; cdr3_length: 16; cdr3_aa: CASSPGTVTSTDTQYF
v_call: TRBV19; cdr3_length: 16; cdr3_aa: CASSILEGKGKNIQYF
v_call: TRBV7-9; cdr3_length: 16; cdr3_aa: CASSLGPDSDTDTQYF
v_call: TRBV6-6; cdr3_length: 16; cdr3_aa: CASSNPVAVGEETQYF
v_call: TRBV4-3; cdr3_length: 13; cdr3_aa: CASSQDLEGELYF
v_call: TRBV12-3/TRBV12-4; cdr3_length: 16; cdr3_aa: CASSLERLAGYNEQYF
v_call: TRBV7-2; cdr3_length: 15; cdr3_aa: CASSPKEGLNIEAFF
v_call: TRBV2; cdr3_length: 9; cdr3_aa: CASTDEQFF
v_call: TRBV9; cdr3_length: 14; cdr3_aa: CASSVAEQNYGYTF
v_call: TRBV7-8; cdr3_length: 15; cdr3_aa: CASSLLGTSTYEQYF
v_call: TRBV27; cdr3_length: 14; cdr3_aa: CASSFPRGGSPLHF